This T cell receptor beta chain derives from a study of T cell repertoires in cytomegalovirus infection. The overall study: Public TCR beta signature analysis indicated the presence of both CMV infection and matching HLA type.

Study-wide results and caveats: Across the ex vivo response, the dominant clonotypes were HLA-C-restricted CMV-specific TCR beta clonotypes. Carriers of CMV plus the relevant HLA were identified by cumulative public TCR beta family frequency.

This clonotype occurred many times. Its target is not known. The ends lost 5 bases at V and 0 bases at J; junction bases unmatched: 9. The germline CDR1 and CDR2 sequences are SEHNR and FQNEAQ (reference sequence). The length of the CDR3 is 16 residues. TCRdb itself ran the reads through MiXCR, one entry per CDR3 protein. Of 150,000 to 200,000 distinct CDR3 sequences in the sample, approximately 15% were seen once. The receptor's source is a human donor in good health (CMV status not recorded). Some clones in this sample may be carry-over from other donors' samples. The chain combines TRBV7-9 with TRBJ2-7; 8 nucleotides line up with TRBD2. Sequencing used PBMCs. The CDR3 DNA follows: TGTGCCAGCAGCCTTATGCTAGCGGGCCTCTCCTACGAGCAGTACTTC. This codes for CASSLMLAGLSYEQYF.